This TCR beta chain was captured by sequencing in a study of cytomegalovirus exposure and HLA in healthy donors. Germline V gene lookup returns CDR1 SGHTA and CDR2 FQGTGA. Trimming left V 2 bases short and J 3 bases short, with 10 bases between. The CDR3 runs 14 residues. PCR was performed using 60 Vbeta and 13 Jbeta primers. Using immunoSEQ multiplex PCR, the repertoire was profiled, and TCRdb retains in-frame clones only, with some absent. The top ten clones hold 18% of a sample with 60,000 to 95,000 clones, roughly 84% of them seen once. Study-wide points: HLA alleles were associated with 15,000 to 20,000 TCR beta sequences in a later analysis at 0.05 false discovery rate. The authors confirmed in vitro that a few CMV-associated chains were specific for CMV antigens.

In regard to this clone: Its antigen remains unknown.

The receptor was isolated from a man aged 65 to 85 in good health and CMV-seropositive. The chain employs TRBV7-3 and TRBJ2-5; no definite D call. The material sequenced was PBMCs. The CDR3 region is CASSLSGSKETQYF. CDR3 bases: TGTGCCAGCAGCTTATCTGGCTCAAAAGAGACCCAGTACTTC.